A selection of T cell receptor beta chains follows, all from one sample in a study of CD8 T cells in Susac syndrome. One entry per CDR3 protein results from TCRdb running MiXCR on the immunoSEQ multiplex PCR reads. The sample includes 400,000 to 550,000 distinct CDR3 sequences, more than 80% of them seen just once. The sample was CD8+ T cells from PBMCs. Receptors originate from a human donor with multiple sclerosis. CDR3s include the opening cysteine and the closing phenylalanine or tryptophan. The D gene is left open where the match is weak. For some rows the clone size is stated as once, few or many, or as a class when expanded; others skip it.

v_gene: TRBV12-3/TRBV12-4; j_gene: TRBJ2-1; abundance: -; d_gene: TRBD2; CDR3aa: CASSPKGASGDNEQFF; CDR3nt: TGTGCCAGCAGCCCAAAGGGGGCTAGCGGGGACAATGAGCAGTTCTTC
v_gene: TRBV27; j_gene: TRBJ2-3; abundance: -; d_gene: TRBD2; CDR3aa: CASSLGATSGSPQYF; CDR3nt: TGTGCCAGCAGTTTAGGGGCGACTAGCGGGAGCCCGCAGTATTTT
v_gene: TRBV6-1; j_gene: TRBJ2-7; abundance: -; d_gene: -; CDR3aa: CASRLWQGSYEQYF; CDR3nt: TGTGCCAGCCGACTGTGGCAGGGATCCTACGAGCAGTACTTC
v_gene: TRBV27; j_gene: TRBJ1-1; abundance: -; d_gene: TRBD1; CDR3aa: CASSFQGEAFF; CDR3nt: TGTGCCAGCAGTTTTCAGGGGGAGGCTTTCTTT
v_gene: TRBV5-6; j_gene: TRBJ2-7; abundance: -; d_gene: -; CDR3aa: CASSFEGLSYEQYF; CDR3nt: TGTGCCAGCAGCTTCGAAGGTTTATCCTACGAGCAGTACTTC
v_gene: TRBV5-1; j_gene: TRBJ2-3; abundance: -; d_gene: -; CDR3aa: CASSLIGTTDTQYF; CDR3nt: TGCGCCAGCAGCTTGATCGGGACCACAGATACGCAGTATTTT
v_gene: TRBV2; j_gene: TRBJ2-7; abundance: once; d_gene: TRBD2; CDR3aa: CASRGLAGHEQYF; CDR3nt: TGTGCCAGCAGGGGACTAGCGGGACACGAGCAGTACTTC
v_gene: TRBV5-1; j_gene: TRBJ2-7; abundance: -; d_gene: -; CDR3aa: CASSRSGDSSYEQYF; CDR3nt: TGCGCCAGCAGCCGCTCAGGGGATAGCTCCTACGAGCAGTACTTC
v_gene: TRBV27; j_gene: TRBJ2-7; abundance: few; d_gene: -; CDR3aa: CASSLAGQPSYEQYF; CDR3nt: TGTGCCAGCAGTTTAGCGGGACAGCCCTCCTACGAGCAGTACTTC
v_gene: TRBV4-1; j_gene: TRBJ1-4; abundance: -; d_gene: -; CDR3aa: CASSQWVEDEKLFF; CDR3nt: TGCGCCAGCAGCCAATGGGTAGAGGATGAAAAACTGTTTTTT
v_gene: TRBV7-9; j_gene: TRBJ1-2; abundance: -; d_gene: -; CDR3aa: CASSLGGDTDF; CDR3nt: TGTGCCAGCAGCTTAGGCGGGGACACAGACTTC
v_gene: TRBV5-1; j_gene: TRBJ2-3; abundance: -; d_gene: TRBD1; CDR3aa: CASSLGTGMADTQYF; CDR3nt: TGCGCCAGCTCCCTCGGGACAGGGATGGCAGATACGCAGTATTTT